This TCR beta chain was profiled in a study of T cell clonality in common variable immunodeficiency. The length of the CDR3 is 17 residues. Trimming shortened V by 5 bases and J by 2 bases, and 19 bases separated the two germline ends. Germline V lookup: CDR1 LNHDA, CDR2 SQIVND (reference sequence). Patients had low serum IgG, IgA and/or IgM and specific antibody deficiency. Heparinized whole blood, about 5 to 8.5 ml, came from each donor. With regard to this clone: Its antigen is still unknown. The read ends 3 residues before the CDR3 terminus; that terminus is restored from the germline J gene.

Sequencing input was equivalent genomic DNA from CVID and controls. Method: immunoSEQ multiplex PCR; TCRdb's copy keeps in-frame clones and lacks some. The table lists more than 13,000 clones, no singletons, with roughly 9.5% in the top ten. Study-wide findings and caveats: Fewer deletions and N-nucleotide insertions were reportedly seen in common variable immunodeficiency TCR beta sequences. TCRbeta clonality was increased in CVID versus healthy controls.

This TCR was sampled from a human donor with common variable immunodeficiency. V usage is TRBV19 and J usage is TRBJ2-1, with D tentatively TRBD1 or TRBD2 (7 bases each). The sequenced material came from peripheral blood mononuclear cells. The covered CDR3 bases are TGTGCCAGTAGTTCGATGGTGGGAGGGGGCCCCTACAATGAG. It yields the protein CASSSMVGGGPYNE. The entire CDR3 protein reads CASSSMVGGGPYNEQFF.